This T cell receptor beta chain was sequenced for a study of vaccination and CD4 T cells after COVID-19. Overall study findings and caveats: Post-vaccination reactive clonotypes (median approximately 36) did not differ significantly from post-infection (approximately 20). Convalescent patients had a median around 90% of reactive clones appearing only post-vaccination.

The Oncomine TCR Beta short-read assay was what sequenced the DNA obtained from cultured CD4+ T cells. MiXCR was run by TCRdb on the PCR reads, yielding one entry per CDR3 protein. The data hold about 10,000 distinct CDR3 sequences, with approximately 62% observed a single time. Documented treatment: approximately nine-day PBMC culture with coronavirus spike peptide pools or control peptides (ViraFEST assay). Pre-COVID-19 pandemic sampling (2011-2018) yielded the unexposed donor's CD4+ T cells. Peptide-pool expansion of antigen-specific T cells preceded TCR sequencing in ViraFEST. This clonotype appeared a few times. Antigen specificity is unknown. The origin of this receptor is a human donor in good health. The sample consisted of CD4+ T cells from blood, cultured in vitro.

DNA for the CDR3: TGTGCCAGCAGCTTAGCGGGAGGTGCGGGCGGGGGGGCGCAAGATACGCAGTATTTT. This codes for CASSLAGGAGGGAQDTQYF. The V gene is TRBV7-2, the J gene TRBJ2-3, with 9 bases identical to TRBD2. The CDR3 extends over 19 amino acids. Germline V gives CDR1 SGHTA, CDR2 FQGNSA. The V segment lost 0 bases and the J segment 5 bases; nucleotides outside the gene matches: 15.